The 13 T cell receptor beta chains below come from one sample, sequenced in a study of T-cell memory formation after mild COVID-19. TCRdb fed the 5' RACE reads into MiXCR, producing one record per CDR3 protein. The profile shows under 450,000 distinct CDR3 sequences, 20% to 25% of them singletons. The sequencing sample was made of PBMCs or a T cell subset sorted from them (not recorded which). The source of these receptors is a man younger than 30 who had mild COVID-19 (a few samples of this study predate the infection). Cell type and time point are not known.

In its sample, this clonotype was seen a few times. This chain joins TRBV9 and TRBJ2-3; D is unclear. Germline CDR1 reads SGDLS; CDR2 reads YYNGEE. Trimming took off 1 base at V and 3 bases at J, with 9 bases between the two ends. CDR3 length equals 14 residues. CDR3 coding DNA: TGTGCCAGCAGCGTATCCCCGGTGACAGATACGCAGTATTTT. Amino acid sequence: CASSVSPVTDTQYF.

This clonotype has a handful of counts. In DNA, the CDR3 is TGTGCCAGCAGCTCAATCGGGACAGGGGAACCCGAGCAGTACGTC. This sequence encodes CASSSIGTGEPEQYV. The chain recombines TRBV7-3 with TRBJ2-7; 10 bases match TRBD1. The germline gives CDR1 SGHTA, CDR2 FQGTGA. The J segment lost 6 bases and the V segment lost 4 bases, leaving 9 bases of the junction unmatched. This CDR3 is built from 15 residues.

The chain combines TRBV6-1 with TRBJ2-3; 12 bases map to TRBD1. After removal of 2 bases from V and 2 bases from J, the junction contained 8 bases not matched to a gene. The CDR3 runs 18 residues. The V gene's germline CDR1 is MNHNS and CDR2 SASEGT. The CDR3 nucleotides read TGTGCCAGCAGTGAACGTGGGACAGGGGGCCGAGTCACAGATACGCAGTATTTT. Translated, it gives CASSERGTGGRVTDTQYF.

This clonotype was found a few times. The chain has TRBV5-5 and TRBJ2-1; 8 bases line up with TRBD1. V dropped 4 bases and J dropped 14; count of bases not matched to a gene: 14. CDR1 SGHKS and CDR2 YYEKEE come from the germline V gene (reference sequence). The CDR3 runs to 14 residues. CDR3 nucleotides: TGTGCCAGCAGCCCCGGGACAGGTACCTGGTCGGAGTTCTTC. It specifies CASSPGTGTWSEFF.

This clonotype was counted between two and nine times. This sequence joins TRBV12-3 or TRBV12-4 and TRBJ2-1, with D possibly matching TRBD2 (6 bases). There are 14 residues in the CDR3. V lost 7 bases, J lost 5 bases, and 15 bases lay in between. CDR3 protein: CASTNQAGNNEQFF. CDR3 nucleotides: TGTGCCAGCACCAACCAGGCGGGAAACAATGAGCAGTTCTTC.

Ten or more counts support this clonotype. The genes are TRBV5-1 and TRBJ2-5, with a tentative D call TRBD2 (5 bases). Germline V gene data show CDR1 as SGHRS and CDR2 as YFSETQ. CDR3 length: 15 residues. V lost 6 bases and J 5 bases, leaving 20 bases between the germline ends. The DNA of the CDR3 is TGCGCCAGCACCGAAAAGGACTGGAACGGGGAGACCCAGTACTTC. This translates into CASTEKDWNGETQYF.

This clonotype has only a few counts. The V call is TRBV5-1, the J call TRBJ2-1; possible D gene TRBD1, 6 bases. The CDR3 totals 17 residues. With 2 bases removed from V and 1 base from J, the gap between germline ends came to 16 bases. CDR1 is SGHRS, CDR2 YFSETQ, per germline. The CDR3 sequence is CASSFELGAGSYNEQFF. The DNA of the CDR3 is TGCGCCAGCAGCTTCGAGTTGGGGGCAGGGTCCTACAATGAGCAGTTCTTC.

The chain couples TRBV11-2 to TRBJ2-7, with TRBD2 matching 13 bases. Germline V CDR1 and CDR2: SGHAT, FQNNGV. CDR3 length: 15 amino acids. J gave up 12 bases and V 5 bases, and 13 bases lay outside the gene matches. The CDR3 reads CASSPGTSGEPLMYF. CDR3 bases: TGTGCCAGCAGCCCAGGGACTAGCGGGGAGCCTTTGATGTACTTC.

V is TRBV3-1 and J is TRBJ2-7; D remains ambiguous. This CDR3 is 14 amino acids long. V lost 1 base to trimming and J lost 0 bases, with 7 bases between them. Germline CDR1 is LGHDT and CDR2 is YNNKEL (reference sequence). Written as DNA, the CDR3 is TGTGCCAGCAGCCAAGTACCGAGCTCCTACGAGCAGTACTTC. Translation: CASSQVPSSYEQYF.

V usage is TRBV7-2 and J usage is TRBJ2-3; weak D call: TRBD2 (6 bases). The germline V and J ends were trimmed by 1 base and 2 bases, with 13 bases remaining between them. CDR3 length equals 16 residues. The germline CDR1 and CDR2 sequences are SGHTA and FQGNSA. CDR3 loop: CASSLDLGTYTDTQYF. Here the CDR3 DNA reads TGTGCCAGCAGCTTAGACCTAGGGACTTACACAGATACGCAGTATTTT.

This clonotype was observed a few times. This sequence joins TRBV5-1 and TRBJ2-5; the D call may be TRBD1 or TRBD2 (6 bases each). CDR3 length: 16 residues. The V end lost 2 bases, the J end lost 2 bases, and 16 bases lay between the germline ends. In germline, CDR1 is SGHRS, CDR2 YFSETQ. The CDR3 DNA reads TGCGCCAGCAGCTTTGGGGGGCCTCAAGGTCAAGAGACCCAGTACTTC. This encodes CASSFGGPQGQETQYF.

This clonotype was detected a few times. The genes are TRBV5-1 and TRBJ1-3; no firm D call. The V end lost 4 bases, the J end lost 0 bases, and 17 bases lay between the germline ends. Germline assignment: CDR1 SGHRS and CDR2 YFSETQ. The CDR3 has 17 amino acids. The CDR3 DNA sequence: TGCGCCAGCAGCCCGGACGTTTCGGGTCCCTCTGGAAACACCATATATTTT. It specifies CASSPDVSGPSGNTIYF.

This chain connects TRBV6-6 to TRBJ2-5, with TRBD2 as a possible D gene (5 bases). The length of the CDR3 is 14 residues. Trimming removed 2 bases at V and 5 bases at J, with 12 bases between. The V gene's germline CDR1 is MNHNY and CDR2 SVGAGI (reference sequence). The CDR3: CASSYSLAVETQYF. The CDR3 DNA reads TGTGCCAGCAGTTACAGCCTAGCTGTCGAGACCCAGTACTTC.